This T cell receptor beta chain was observed in a study of control samples from healthy donors and cancer patients. This CDR3 is 15 amino acids long. Measured with immunoSEQ multiplex PCR; TCRdb has only the in-frame clones, and not every one. This table holds about 73,000 clones, around 95% found once. The chain is built from TRBV21-1 and TRBJ1-6. TRBV21-1 is a pseudogene. The sequence came from a woman aged 40 to 50 in good health. The sequencing input was blood. CDR3 DNA: TGTGCCAGCACCGTCAGAGGGCGCGGAAATTCACCCCTCCACTTT. As protein: CASTVRGRGNSPLHF.